This record covers a single TCR beta chain. Germline loops: CDR1 LNHDA, CDR2 SQIVND (reference sequence). Germline trimming cut 11 bases from V and 2 bases from J; bases unmatched to any gene: 6. The CDR3 contains 14 residues. Clones were sequenced by immunoSEQ multiplex PCR, and TCRdb holds only the in-frame ones, with some missing. This sample carries nearly 110,000 clones, roughly 90% of them seen once, and the ten largest clones take 4.9%. The sample belongs to a study of blood T cell repertoires in COVID-19. Background on the study: The analysed material was cDNA or gDNA that came from T cells, B-cell-depleted T cells, or PBMCs.

The sample taken for sequencing was peripheral blood. The V and J genes are TRBV19 and TRBJ2-2; 9 bases map to TRBD1. This receptor was taken from a man aged 35 to 55 with active or convalescent COVID-19. CDR3 DNA: TGTGCCCTAAGGGACAGGGAAAACACCGGGGAGCTGTTTTTT. Translation: CALRDRENTGELFF.